This T cell receptor beta chain originates from a study of blood T cell repertoires in COVID-19. Study at large: From the United States, Italy and Spain came samples of acute and convalescent COVID-19.

Source study methods: The assay estimated nucleated cells by amplifying reference gene primers. The table came from immunoSEQ multiplex PCR; TCRdb's copy has only in-frame clones and leaves some out. D and trimming come from the DNA, and the V and J calls and clone size come from that table. The top ten hold roughly 1.3% of the sample, which has a few hundred thousand clones, 75% to 85% seen once. There are 13 residues in the CDR3. Germline V gives CDR1 MNHEY, CDR2 SVGAGI. Trimming stripped 0 bases from V and 10 bases from J, with 7 bases between. Specimen: peripheral blood. The chain is built from TRBV6-5 and TRBJ1-6; the D gene is possibly TRBD1 (6 bases). The TCR comes from a woman aged 30 to 39 with COVID-19, enrolled during active disease. This chain's CDR3 is CASSYSQGSPLHF. The CDR3 DNA follows: TGTGCCAGCAGTTACTCACAGGGATCACCCCTCCACTTT.